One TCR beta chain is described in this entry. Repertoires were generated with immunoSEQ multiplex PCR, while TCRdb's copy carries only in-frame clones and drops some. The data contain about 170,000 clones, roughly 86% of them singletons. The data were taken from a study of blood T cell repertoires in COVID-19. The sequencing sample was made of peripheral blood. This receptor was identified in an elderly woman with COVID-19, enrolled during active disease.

CDR3 region: CASRPPGTRLSYNSPLHF. The DNA of the CDR3 is TGTGCCAGCAGACCTCCCGGGACACGACTCTCCTATAATTCACCCCTCCACTTT. The genes are TRBV5-8 and TRBJ1-6; possible D gene TRBD1, 6 bases. Germline assignment: CDR1 SGHTS and CDR2 YDEGEE. The CDR3 is made up of 18 amino acids. V was trimmed by 5 bases and J by 0 bases, leaving 18 bases between them.